The rows below give T cell receptor beta chains drawn from one sample of a study of blood T cell repertoires in COVID-19. Profiling relied on immunoSEQ multiplex PCR, and the TCRdb table lists in-frame clones only, not all of them. The sample lists about 200,000 clones, approximately 78% occurring once. Material for sequencing was peripheral blood. The receptors come from a woman aged 80 or over with acute or convalescent COVID-19. CDR3s include the opening cysteine and the closing phenylalanine or tryptophan. The order of the fields is J gene, V gene, CDR3 protein.

TRBJ1-1 | TRBV2 | CASSPMGQGNTEAFF
TRBJ2-5 | TRBV7-9 | CASSPGTSGGTETQYF
TRBJ1-2 | TRBV18 | CASSPIGSKSGYTF
TRBJ2-5 | TRBV4-3 | CASSQAGRGGAMETQYF
TRBJ2-7 | TRBV25-1 | CASSEAGESYEQYF
TRBJ2-7 | TRBV30 | CAWGGGTDYEQYF
TRBJ1-2 | TRBV19 | CASSIDIYGYTF
TRBJ2-3 | TRBV7-8 | CASSPLSEGGTDTQYF
TRBJ1-2 | TRBV18 | CASSPGVEAPGGYTF
TRBJ1-1 | TRBV30 | CAFLRARDRVRTEAFF
TRBJ1-4 | TRBV2 | CASSGISGVYNEKLFF
TRBJ2-3 | TRBV19 | CASNGRKTSTDTQYF
TRBJ2-7 | TRBV25-1 | CASSGQTGPLYEQYF
TRBJ1-1 | TRBV2 | CASSSRQGKAFF
TRBJ1-4 | TRBV5-6 | CASNPAGRDEKLFF
TRBJ2-1 | TRBV7-9 | CASSLLDTPNDSYNEQFF
TRBJ1-5 | TRBV7-2 | CASSSPDRGNQPQHF
TRBJ1-5 | TRBV4-2 | CASSPLGQGDNQPQHF
TRBJ1-1 | TRBV6-2/TRBV6-3 | CASSLGVGTEAFF
TRBJ2-5 | TRBV19 | CASSPGTSGPNQETQYF
TRBJ1-6 | TRBV10-3 | CAISPNSSSYNSPLHF
TRBJ2-7 | TRBV7-8 | CASSPRDRDRDEQYF
TRBJ1-2 | TRBV4-3 | CASSPSERSQGGYTF
TRBJ2-1 | TRBV6-2/TRBV6-3 | CASSYPMGGAWSYNEQFF
TRBJ2-7 | TRBV7-4 | CASSLVLAGVSEQYF
TRBJ1-1 | TRBV5-1 | CASSLRQAGQGWNTEAFF
TRBJ2-3 | TRBV2 | CASSELLAVTDTQYF
TRBJ2-5 | TRBV9 | CASSLRTGLTGETQYF
TRBJ1-2 | TRBV30 | CAWGDRGLGYGYTF
TRBJ2-3 | TRBV6-1 | CASSEARADTQYF
TRBJ2-1 | TRBV4-2 | CASSQDQLSSSYNEQFF
TRBJ2-3 | TRBV12-3/TRBV12-4 | CASTMAGADTQYF
TRBJ2-2 | TRBV7-3 | CASMQGGTGELFF
TRBJ2-1 | TRBV11-3 | CASSLKRTSGILSYNEQFF
TRBJ1-1 | TRBV5-5 | CASSLFGPGGPNTEAFF
TRBJ1-6 | TRBV19 | CASSIGAGLSSPLHF
TRBJ1-3 | TRBV5-1 | CASSFGSGNTIYF
TRBJ1-6 | TRBV7-2 | CASSLEPRDNSPLHF
TRBJ2-3 | TRBV6-2/TRBV6-3 | CASSSDDRGMILQTDTQYF
TRBJ2-3 | TRBV7-2 | CASSFNRADTQYF